This T cell receptor (beta chain) was profiled in a study of beta chain features in type 1 diabetes. Study overall: All of the samples together had roughly 98 million sorted cells examined.

Expressed TCRB transcripts were sequenced after all isolated RNA was converted to cDNA. Produced via immunoSEQ multiplex PCR; TCRdb's table is partial and in-frame only. The table includes hundreds of thousands of clones, approximately 28% detected once. Regarding the study as a whole: VDJ junctions from patients with type 1 diabetes contained fewer insertions and more deletions. Possible PCR preference for shorter templates applied equally to patients and controls.

V lost 2 bases and J 3 bases, leaving 11 bases between the germline ends. The CDR3 covers 15 residues. Per the germline V gene, CDR1 is SEHNR and CDR2 is FQNEAQ (reference sequence). This clone was seen only a few times. The antigen is undetermined. Populations obtained by sorting all exceeded 95% purity. The source is a man in his late teens or twenties in good health. The source material was naive CD4+ T cells from blood. This chain joins TRBV7-9 and TRBJ2-1; a weak D match, TRBD2 (5 bases). The CDR3 nucleotides read TGTGCCAGCAGCTTAAGCCTAGCAGTCTACAATGAGCAGTTCTTC. This encodes CASSLSLAVYNEQFF. The variable domain in full, with the rest retrieved from reference TRBV7-9 and TRBJ2-1, is DTGVSQNPRHKITKRGQNVTFRCDPISEHNRLYWYRQTLGQGPEFLTYFQNEAQLEKSRLLSDRFSAERPKGSFSTLEIQRTEQGDSAMYLCASSLSLAVYNEQFFGPGTRLTVL.